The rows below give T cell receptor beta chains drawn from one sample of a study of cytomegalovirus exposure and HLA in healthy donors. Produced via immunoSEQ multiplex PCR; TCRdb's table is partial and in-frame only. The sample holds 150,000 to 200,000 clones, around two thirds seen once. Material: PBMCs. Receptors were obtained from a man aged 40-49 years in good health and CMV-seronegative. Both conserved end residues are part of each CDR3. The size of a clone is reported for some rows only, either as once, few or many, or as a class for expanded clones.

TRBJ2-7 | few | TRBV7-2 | CASSPDSSHPTYEQYF
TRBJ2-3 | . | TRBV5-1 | CASSLNYLSTDTQYF
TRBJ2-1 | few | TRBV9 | CASSGRTGGVNEQFF
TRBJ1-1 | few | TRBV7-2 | CASSLVRGSTEAFF
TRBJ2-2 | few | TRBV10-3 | CAISQRGSTGELFF
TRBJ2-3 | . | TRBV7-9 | CASSPGLAGVADTQYF
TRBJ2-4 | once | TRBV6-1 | CASSDRVAKNIQYF
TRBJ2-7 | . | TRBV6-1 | CASSKRESVFEQYF
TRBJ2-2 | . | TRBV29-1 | CSVVGGMNTGELFF
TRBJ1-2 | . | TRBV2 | CASLLDREGYTF
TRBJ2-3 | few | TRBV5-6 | CASSPPDYRKAVRDTQYF
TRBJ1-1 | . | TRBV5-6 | CASSIDRVTEAFF
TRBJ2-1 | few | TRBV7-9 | CSSSFVGGNYYNEQFF
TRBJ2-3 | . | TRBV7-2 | CASSLLASSTDTQYF
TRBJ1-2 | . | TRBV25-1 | CASSPQGGSPYGYTF
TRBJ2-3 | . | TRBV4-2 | CASSQEKIAGGLSTDTQYF
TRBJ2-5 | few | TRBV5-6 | CASKSGTAQETQYF
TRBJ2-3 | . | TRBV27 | CASSLSGRGEDGTDTQYF
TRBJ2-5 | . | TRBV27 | CASSLSSLAPTFQETQYF
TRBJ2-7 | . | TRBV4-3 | CASSGGAGRGDEQYF
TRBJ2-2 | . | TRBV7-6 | CASSPLGELGGELFF
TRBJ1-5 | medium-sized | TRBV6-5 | CASRPGQGCF
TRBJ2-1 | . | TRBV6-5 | CASSYAGDNEQFF
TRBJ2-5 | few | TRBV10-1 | CATREILAGGHRRGQYF
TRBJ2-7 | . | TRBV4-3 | CASSQDWRLASYEQYF
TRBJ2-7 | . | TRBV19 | CASSIDPAGSDEQYF
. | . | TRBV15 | CATSQDRAVGEQYF
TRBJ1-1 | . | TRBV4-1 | CASSHPGTEAFF
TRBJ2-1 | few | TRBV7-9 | CSSSLEKGETFF
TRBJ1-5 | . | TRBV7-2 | CASSLSADYSNQPQHF
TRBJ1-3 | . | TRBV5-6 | CASSSSPTGRSGNTIYF
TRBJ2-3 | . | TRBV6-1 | CASRPQTDTQYF
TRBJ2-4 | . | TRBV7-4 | CASRPGLGGENIQYF